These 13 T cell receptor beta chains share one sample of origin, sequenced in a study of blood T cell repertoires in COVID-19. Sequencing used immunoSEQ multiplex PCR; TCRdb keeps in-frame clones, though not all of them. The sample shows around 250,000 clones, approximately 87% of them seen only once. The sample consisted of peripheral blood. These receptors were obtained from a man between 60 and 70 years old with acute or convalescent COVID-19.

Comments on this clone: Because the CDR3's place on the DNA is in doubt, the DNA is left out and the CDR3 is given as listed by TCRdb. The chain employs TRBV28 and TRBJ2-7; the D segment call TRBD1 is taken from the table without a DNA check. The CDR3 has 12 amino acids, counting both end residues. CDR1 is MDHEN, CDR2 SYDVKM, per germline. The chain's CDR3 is CASSSGQGTQYF.

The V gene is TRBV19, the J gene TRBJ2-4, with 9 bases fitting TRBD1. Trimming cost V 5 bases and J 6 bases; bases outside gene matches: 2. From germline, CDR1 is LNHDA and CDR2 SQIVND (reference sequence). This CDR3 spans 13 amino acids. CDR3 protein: CASSVGQGNIQYF. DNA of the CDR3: TGTGCCAGTAGTGTGGGACAGGGAAACATTCAGTACTTC.

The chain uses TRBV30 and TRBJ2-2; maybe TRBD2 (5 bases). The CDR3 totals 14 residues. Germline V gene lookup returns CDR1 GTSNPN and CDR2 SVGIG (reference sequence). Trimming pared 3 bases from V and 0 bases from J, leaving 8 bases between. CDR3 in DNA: TGTGCCTGGAGGGCACTAGCGAACACCGGGGAGCTGTTTTTT. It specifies CAWRALANTGELFF.

The CDR3 DNA is TGCGCCAGCAGTTCAATCGGGAGGATTCCCTCTGGGGCCAACGTCCTGACTTTC. Its translation is CASSSIGRIPSGANVLTF. This chain links TRBV23-1 with TRBJ2-6, with 7 nucleotides matching TRBD2. TRBV23-1 is noted as an ORF with a role that remains uncertain. V was pared by 5 bases and J by 0 bases, with 10 bases of the junction left unmatched. The CDR3 runs to 18 residues.

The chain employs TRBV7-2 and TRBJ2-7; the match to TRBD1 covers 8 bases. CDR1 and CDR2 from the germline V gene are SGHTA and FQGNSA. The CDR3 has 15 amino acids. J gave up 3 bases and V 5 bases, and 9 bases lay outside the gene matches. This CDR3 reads CASSRNRGANYEQYF. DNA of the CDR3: TGTGCCAGCAGCCGCAACAGGGGGGCCAACTACGAGCAGTACTTC.

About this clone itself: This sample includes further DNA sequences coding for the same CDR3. CDR3 DNA: TGCGCCAGCAGCTTTGGACAGGGACAGGAGACCCAGTACTTC. It translates to CASSFGQGQETQYF. The chain is built from TRBV5-1 and TRBJ2-5; 8 bases map to TRBD1. Unmatched junction bases numbered 5, after V lost 2 bases and J lost 5 bases. The V gene's germline CDR1 is SGHRS and CDR2 YFSETQ. This CDR3 has 14 amino acids.

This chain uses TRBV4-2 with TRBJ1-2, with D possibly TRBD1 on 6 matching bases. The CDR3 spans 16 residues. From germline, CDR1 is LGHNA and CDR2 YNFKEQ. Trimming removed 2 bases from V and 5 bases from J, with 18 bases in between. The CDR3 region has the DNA TGTGCCAGCAGCCAAAGGCATTCAGGGGAGGGGTATGGCTACACCTTC. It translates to CASSQRHSGEGYGYTF.

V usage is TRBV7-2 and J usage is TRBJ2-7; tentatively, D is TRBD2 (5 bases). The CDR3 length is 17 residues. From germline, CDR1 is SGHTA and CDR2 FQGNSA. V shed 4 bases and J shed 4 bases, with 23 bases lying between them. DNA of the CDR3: TGTGCCAGCAGCTCCTCCATGTGGCAGGCGGGTAGGTACGAGCAGTACTTC. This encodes CASSSSMWQAGRYEQYF.

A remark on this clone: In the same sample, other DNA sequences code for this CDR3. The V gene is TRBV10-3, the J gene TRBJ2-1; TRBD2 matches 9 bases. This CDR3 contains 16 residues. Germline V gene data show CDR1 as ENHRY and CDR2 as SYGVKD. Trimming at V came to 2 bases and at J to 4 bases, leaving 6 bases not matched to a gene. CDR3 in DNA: TGTGCCATCAGTGAGGCTACGGGACTAGCTTACAATGAGCAGTTCTTC. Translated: CAISEATGLAYNEQFF.

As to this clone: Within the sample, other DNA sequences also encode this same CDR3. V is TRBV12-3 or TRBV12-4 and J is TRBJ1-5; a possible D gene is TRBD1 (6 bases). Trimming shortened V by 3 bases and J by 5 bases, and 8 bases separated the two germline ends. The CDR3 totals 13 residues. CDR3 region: CASSLTGDQPQHF. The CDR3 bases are TGTGCCAGCAGTTTGACAGGAGATCAGCCCCAGCATTTT.

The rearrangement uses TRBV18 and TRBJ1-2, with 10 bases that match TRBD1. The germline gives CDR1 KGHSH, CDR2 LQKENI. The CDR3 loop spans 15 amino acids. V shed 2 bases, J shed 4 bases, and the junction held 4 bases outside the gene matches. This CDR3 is CASSPGTGASYGYTF. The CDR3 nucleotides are TGTGCCAGCTCACCAGGGACAGGGGCGAGCTATGGCTACACCTTC.

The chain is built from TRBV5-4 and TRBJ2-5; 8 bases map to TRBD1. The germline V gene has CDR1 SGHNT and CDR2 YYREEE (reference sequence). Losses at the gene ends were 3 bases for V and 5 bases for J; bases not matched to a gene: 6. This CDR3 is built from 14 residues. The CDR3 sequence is CASSYSTGGETQYF. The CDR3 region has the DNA TGTGCCAGCAGCTACTCTACAGGGGGGGAGACCCAGTACTTC.

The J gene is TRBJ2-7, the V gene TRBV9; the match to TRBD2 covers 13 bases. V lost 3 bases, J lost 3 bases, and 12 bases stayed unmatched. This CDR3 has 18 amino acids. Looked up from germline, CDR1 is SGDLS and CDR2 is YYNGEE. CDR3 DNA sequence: TGTGCCAGCAGCGCAACCCGAGGACTAGCGGGAGAGGGCTACGAGCAGTACTTC. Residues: CASSATRGLAGEGYEQYF.